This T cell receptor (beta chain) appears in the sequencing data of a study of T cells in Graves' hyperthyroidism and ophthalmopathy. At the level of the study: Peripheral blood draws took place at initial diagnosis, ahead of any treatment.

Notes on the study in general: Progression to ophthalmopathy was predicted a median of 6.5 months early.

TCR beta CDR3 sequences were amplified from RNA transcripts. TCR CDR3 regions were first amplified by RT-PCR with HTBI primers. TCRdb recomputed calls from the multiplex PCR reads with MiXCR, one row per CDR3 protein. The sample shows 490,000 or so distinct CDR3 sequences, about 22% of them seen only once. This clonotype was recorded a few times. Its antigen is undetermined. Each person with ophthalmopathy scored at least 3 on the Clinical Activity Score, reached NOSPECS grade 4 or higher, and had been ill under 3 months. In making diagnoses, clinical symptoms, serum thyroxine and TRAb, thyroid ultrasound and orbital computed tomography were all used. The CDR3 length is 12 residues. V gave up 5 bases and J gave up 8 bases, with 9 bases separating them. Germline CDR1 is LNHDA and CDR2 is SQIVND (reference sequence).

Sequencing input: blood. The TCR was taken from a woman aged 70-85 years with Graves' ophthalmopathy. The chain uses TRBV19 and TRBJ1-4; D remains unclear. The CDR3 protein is CASSSDVEKLFF. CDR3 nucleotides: TGTGCCAGTAGTTCGGACGTGGAAAAACTGTTTTTT.